This TCR beta chain comes out of a study of cytomegalovirus exposure and HLA in healthy donors. Findings of the study overall: In a later analysis, several top co-occurrence clusters appeared linked to parvovirus B19, influenza, CMV and Epstein-Barr virus. Usually a TCR sequence was rare, but some public TCRs were found in many donors. In a later analysis, productive TCRs from donors in an Asian-associated ancestry cluster reportedly carried fewer N-insertions than the cohort mean.

Germline V gene sequence: CDR1 SGHAT, CDR2 FQNNGV. The V end lost 0 bases, the J end lost 9 bases, and 12 bases lay between the germline ends. The CDR3 has 13 amino acids. Vbeta (60) and Jbeta (13) primers were used in the PCR. Clones were sequenced by immunoSEQ multiplex PCR, and TCRdb holds only the in-frame ones, with some missing. The sample spans 110,000 to 150,000 clones; the ten largest clones claim 2.2%. Points on this clone: What it binds is unknown.

The sequence derives from a woman aged 18-29 years in good health and CMV-seronegative. This chain joins TRBV11-2 and TRBJ2-7, with D tentatively TRBD1 (6 bases). What was sequenced was PBMCs. The CDR3 nucleotides are TGTGCCAGCAGCTTAGACAGGGGACGTGGGCAGTACGTC. It encodes CASSLDRGRGQYV.